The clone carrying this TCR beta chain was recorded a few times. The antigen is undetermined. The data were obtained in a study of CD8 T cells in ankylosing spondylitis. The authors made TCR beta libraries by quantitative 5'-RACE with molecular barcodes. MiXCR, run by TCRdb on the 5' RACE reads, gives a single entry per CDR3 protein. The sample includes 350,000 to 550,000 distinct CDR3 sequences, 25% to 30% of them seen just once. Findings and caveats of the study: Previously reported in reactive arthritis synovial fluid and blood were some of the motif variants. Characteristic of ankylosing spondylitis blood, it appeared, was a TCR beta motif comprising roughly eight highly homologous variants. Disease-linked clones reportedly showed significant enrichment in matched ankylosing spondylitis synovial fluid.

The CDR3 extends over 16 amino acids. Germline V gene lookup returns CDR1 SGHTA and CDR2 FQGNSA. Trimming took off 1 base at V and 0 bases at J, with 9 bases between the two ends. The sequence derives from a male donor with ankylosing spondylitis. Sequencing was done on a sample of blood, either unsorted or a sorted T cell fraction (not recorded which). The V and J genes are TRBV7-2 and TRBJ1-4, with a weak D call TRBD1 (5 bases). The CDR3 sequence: CASSLVGHPTNEKLFF. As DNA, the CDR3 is TGTGCCAGCAGCTTAGTCGGACATCCAACTAATGAAAAACTGTTTTTT.